This T cell receptor beta chain was profiled in a study of CD8 T cells in ankylosing spondylitis. General observations from the study: Researchers report that disease-linked clones proved CD8+ and relatively rare in peripheral blood. Made up of several highly homologous variants, a TCR beta motif appeared characteristic of ankylosing spondylitis blood. Reported data indicate significant enrichment of disease-linked clones within matched ankylosing spondylitis synovial fluid.

The table lists this clonotype with a few counts. The antigen is not known. The TCR beta libraries were generated through quantitative 5'-RACE incorporating molecular barcodes. TCRdb redid the calling of the 5' RACE reads with MiXCR, one entry per CDR3 protein. The sample lists 450,000 or so distinct CDR3 sequences; around 26% were seen once. The CDR3 has 13 amino acids. Germline CDR1 SGHAT, CDR2 FQNNGV. The ends were cut back, 1 base at V and 10 bases at J, with 11 bases in the middle. The sequence came from a male donor with ankylosing spondylitis. The rearrangement joins TRBV11-2 to TRBJ2-1; D unclear. Sequencing was performed on blood, either unsorted or a sorted T cell fraction (not recorded which). The CDR3 here is CASSLGPLGEQFF. The DNA of the CDR3 is TGTGCCAGCAGCTTAGGACCCCTCGGGGAGCAGTTCTTC.